This section outlines one T cell receptor beta chain sequence together with its context. This entry comes from a study of T-cell memory formation after mild COVID-19. One entry per CDR3 protein results from TCRdb running MiXCR on the 5' RACE reads. The repertoire holds 150,000 to 200,000 distinct CDR3 sequences, with 9.5% to 13% as singletons. Trimming stripped 3 bases from V and 0 bases from J, with 11 bases between. The CDR3 loop spans 15 amino acids. Germline-derived CDR1 and CDR2 are LGHNA and YSLEER. This rearrangement joins TRBV4-3 to TRBJ1-2; D gene unclear. Source material: PBMCs or a T cell subset sorted from them (not recorded which). This sequence originates from a man aged 18 to 30 who had mild COVID-19 (a few samples of this study predate the infection). Cell type and time point are not known. The CDR3 DNA is TGCGCCAGCAGCCAGCGACCGGAAACTAACTATGGCTACACCTTC. Amino acid sequence: CASSQRPETNYGYTF.